This entry lists 17 T cell receptor beta chains sequenced from one sample in a study of cytomegalovirus exposure and HLA in healthy donors. The PCR ran on 60 Vbeta and 13 Jbeta primers. Method: immunoSEQ multiplex PCR; TCRdb's copy keeps in-frame clones and lacks some. This sample has around 180,000 clones, with less than 75% found just once. Material for sequencing was PBMCs. The receptors come from a girl aged 5 to 17 in good health and CMV-seronegative.

The chain employs TRBV29-1 and TRBJ1-1, with D unclear. The CDR3 is made up of 11 amino acids. V lost 5 bases and J lost 8, with 12 bases in between. Germline assignment: CDR1 SQVTM and CDR2 ANQGSEA. Written as DNA, the CDR3 is TGCAGCGTTCGGTCGGGGTACGAAGCTTTCTTT. Its protein product is CSVRSGYEAFF.

This clone was detected a few times. The chain couples TRBV5-1 to TRBJ2-3; D not certain. The V gene lost 0 bases and the J gene lost 5 bases, with 4 bases spanning the gap. This CDR3 is built from 12 residues. CDR1 is SGHRS, CDR2 YFSETQ, per germline. The CDR3, as DNA: TGCGCCAGCAGCTTGGACAGAGATACGCAGTATTTT. Residues: CASSLDRDTQYF.

The chain joins TRBV4-1 to TRBJ2-1; 7 bases line up with TRBD2. Germline V gene data show CDR1 as MGHRA and CDR2 as YSYEKL. The CDR3 runs 14 residues. V trimming: 3 bases; J trimming: 8 bases; junction bases outside the gene matches: 7. Here the CDR3 DNA reads TGCGCCAGCAGCCATTTGGGAGGGAGGGATGAGCAGTTCTTC. The encoded protein is CASSHLGGRDEQFF.

This clone has a handful of counts. The J gene is TRBJ2-7, the V gene TRBV18, with 8 bases lining up with TRBD1. Germline values: CDR1 KGHSH, CDR2 LQKENI. CDR3 size: 16 residues. V gave up 1 base and J gave up 4 bases; unmatched junction bases: 9. The CDR3 protein is CASSPLQGALGYEQYF. Written as DNA, the CDR3 is TGTGCCAGCTCACCACTTCAGGGGGCACTTGGGTACGAGCAGTACTTC.

The sample holds a few counts of this clone. The chain is built from TRBV7-8 and TRBJ2-7; 9 nucleotides match TRBD1. Germline CDR1 SGHVS, CDR2 FQNEAQ. Germline trimming cut 5 bases from V and 6 bases from J; bases unmatched to any gene: 5. The CDR3 is 13 amino acids. CDR3 nucleotides: TGTGCCAGCAGCAGGGACAGGGTGTCCGAGCAGTACTTC. Translated, it gives CASSRDRVSEQYF. Full variable domain (rest looked up from reference TRBV7-8 and TRBJ2-7): GAGVSQSPRYKVAKRGQDVALRCDPISGHVSLFWYQQALGQGPEFLTYFQNEAQLDKSGLPSDRFFAERPEGSVSTLKIQRTQQEDSAVYLCASSRDRVSEQYFGPGTRLTVT.

There are a few counts of this clone. The chain combines TRBV27 with TRBJ2-1, with 8 bases fitting TRBD2. Looked up from germline, CDR1 is MNHEY and CDR2 is SMNVEV (reference sequence). V shed 5 bases and J 3 bases; nucleotides not matched to a gene: 6. The CDR3 extends over 15 amino acids. The CDR3 sequence is CASSLGGAGYNEQFF. In DNA form, the CDR3 reads TGTGCCAGCAGTCTCGGGGGGGCTGGCTACAATGAGCAGTTCTTC.

This rearrangement joins TRBV28 to TRBJ1-6, with TRBD1 as a possible D gene (6 bases). CDR3 length equals 15 residues. The germline V gene has CDR1 MDHEN and CDR2 SYDVKM. Trimming left V 5 bases short and J 4 bases short, with 12 bases between. The CDR3 region is CASSPRTAYNSPLHF. DNA for the CDR3: TGTGCCAGCAGTCCTCGGACAGCGTATAATTCACCCCTCCACTTT.

The chain couples TRBV9 to TRBJ2-3, with 11 bases fitting TRBD1. J was trimmed by 2 bases and V by 5 bases; bases with no gene match: 10. This CDR3 has 17 amino acids. CDR1 is SGDLS and CDR2 is YYNGEE in the germline V gene. The CDR3, as DNA: TGTGCCAGCAGTAAACCGGGACAGGGGGGTCCCACAGATACGCAGTATTTT. It is translated as CASSKPGQGGPTDTQYF.

V usage is TRBV14 and J usage is TRBJ2-7; no clear D. The CDR3 has 16 residues. Trimming pared 3 bases from V and 0 bases from J, leaving 15 bases between. CDR1 and CDR2 from the germline V gene are SGHDN and FVKESK. The CDR3 region is CASSQERSTFSYEQYF. The CDR3 nucleotides read TGTGCCAGCAGCCAGGAGAGGTCCACCTTCTCCTACGAGCAGTACTTC. The whole variable domain, filled in from reference TRBV14 and TRBJ2-7, reads EAGVTQFPSHSVIEKGQTVTLRCDPISGHDNLYWYRRVMGKEIKFLLHFVKESKQDESGMPNNRFLAERTGGTYSTLKVQPAELEDSGVYFCASSQERSTFSYEQYFGPGTRLTVT.

V usage is TRBV5-4 and J usage is TRBJ1-2; D perhaps matches TRBD1 (6 bases). The V end lost 1 base, the J end lost 3 bases, and 10 bases lay between the germline ends. CDR3 length equals 14 residues. CDR1 is SGHNT, CDR2 YYREEE, per germline (reference sequence). CDR3 protein: CASSLRGQDYGYTF. CDR3 nucleotide sequence: TGTGCCAGCAGCTTGCGGGGACAAGACTATGGCTACACCTTC.

The rearrangement links TRBV11-1 to TRBJ2-7; D gene uncertain. The germline V gene encodes CDR1 SGHAT and CDR2 FQDESV (reference sequence). This CDR3 comprises 13 residues. Trimming stripped 3 bases from V and 3 bases from J, with 9 bases between. The DNA for the CDR3 is TGTGCCAGCAGCTTTGGCCAATTCTACGAGCAGTACTTC. This translates into CASSFGQFYEQYF.

This clone was observed a handful of times. The rearrangement joins TRBV2 to TRBJ1-6; D call uncertain. V lost 1 base and J lost 8, with 15 bases in between. Looked up from germline, CDR1 is SNHLY and CDR2 is FYNNEI. This CDR3 has 16 amino acids. CDR3: CASSEEDRDIHSPLHF. As DNA, the CDR3 is TGTGCCAGCAGTGAAGAGGACCGGGATATACATTCACCCCTCCACTTT.

This clone appeared once. This sequence joins TRBV10-2 and TRBJ1-2; 7 positions match TRBD1. J was trimmed by 3 bases and V by 4 bases; bases with no gene match: 2. Per germline, CDR1 WSHSY and CDR2 SAAADI. The CDR3 extends over 13 amino acids. The CDR3 reads CASSAQGDYGYTF. The CDR3 region has the DNA TGCGCCAGCAGTGCCCAGGGGGACTATGGCTACACCTTC.

This clone has a single count. Here the CDR3 DNA reads TGTGCCAGCAGCTTAGGGTCCGGCTCTGGAAACACCATATATTTT. Protein sequence: CASSLGSGSGNTIYF. This rearrangement joins TRBV7-9 to TRBJ1-3; D is unresolved. V was trimmed by 1 base and J by 0 bases, leaving 7 bases between them. The CDR3 is made up of 15 amino acids. Germline values: CDR1 SEHNR, CDR2 FQNEAQ (reference sequence).

This clone has a single count. V gene TRBV5-1 combines with J gene TRBJ2-7; TRBD1 aligns across 10 bases. CDR1 and CDR2 (germline): SGHRS, YFSETQ. Germline trimming cut 5 bases from V and 2 bases from J; bases unmatched to any gene: 4. The CDR3 covers 14 residues. CDR3 residues: CASSPGTGAYEQYF. Written as DNA, the CDR3 is TGCGCCAGCAGTCCCGGGACAGGGGCCTACGAGCAGTACTTC.

V usage is TRBV4-2 and J usage is TRBJ2-2; TRBD2 agrees at 8 bases. J lost 6 bases, V lost 1 base, and 7 bases had no gene match. CDR1 is LGHNA and CDR2 is YNFKEQ in the germline V gene. The CDR3 spans 16 residues. CDR3 coding DNA: TGTGCCAGCAGCCAAGCGGGGGGGGGTGGAGCCGGGGAGCTGTTTTTT. It codes for CASSQAGGGGAGELFF.

The genes are TRBV27 and TRBJ2-7; tentatively, D is TRBD1 (6 bases). Germline-derived CDR1 and CDR2 are MNHEY and SMNVEV (reference sequence). The CDR3 loop spans 12 amino acids. Trimming left V 3 bases short and J 5 bases short, with 8 bases between. CDR3 amino acids: CASSFGGDEQYF. The CDR3 DNA sequence: TGTGCCAGCAGTTTTGGGGGCGACGAGCAGTACTTC.